The entry that follows covers one T cell receptor beta chain sequence. The specificity of this receptor is unknown. No much larger clone exists at a distance of one base, and base qualities are not known. These data originate in a study of PD-1 blockade in classical Hodgkin lymphoma (dated by TCRdb to 2020 to 2022). Some background on the complete study: Nivolumab dosing was 3 mg/kg intravenously every 2 weeks, continuing until either disease progression or unacceptable toxicity. To define a peripheral blood immune signature of response to PD-1 blockade in classical Hodgkin lymphoma, the study combined TCR beta sequencing with CyTOF. Study-wide findings and limitations: A significant rise by C4D1 was seen in CD4+ but not CD8+ TCR diversity (p=0.0027 vs p=0.16), with the rise being most apparent in complete responders (p=0.02). Newly diagnosed patients were reported to have lower baseline TCR diversity than healthy donors, and relapsed/refractory patients were reported to have lower baseline TCR diversity still. The study covered only a single clinical trial cohort, and the causes of the repertoire differences, possibly disease activity or prior therapy, were still not defined. Baseline diversity similar to that of newly diagnosed patients was observed in trial patients achieving complete response, whereas significantly lower diversity was observed in partial responders and progressors. Lower diversity was observed in patients in whom nivolumab was started less than 1 year after ASCT, and these patients were excluded from later analyses so that confounding by immune reconstitution would be avoided.

The Qiagen DNeasy kit was used to extract genomic DNA from unsorted PBMCs and from the negatively selected CD4+ and CD8+ fractions. TCR beta CDR3 regions were subjected to amplification by immunoSEQ multiplex PCR with primers that anneal to V and J segments. A synthetic immune receptor repertoire was used to minimize amplification bias, and remaining bias was computationally removed after sequencing. The source study handled its data this way. Repertoire diversity was quantified as the Shannon entropy index using custom Python scripts. Unsorted, CD4+ and CD8+ repertoires were analyzed separately, except in combined analyses where CD4+ and CD8+ sequences were merged in silico. Clonal expansion was defined as a frequency increase of at least 2-fold after treatment compared with C1D1, and clones undetected at baseline were assigned a pseudocount of 0.5. Singleton clones were defined as clones with 0 or 1 copy at C1D1, and non-singleton clones were defined as clones with 2 or more copies. Clones expanded in unsorted samples were annotated as CD4+, CD8+ or unknown by matching protein sequences in sorted samples from the same patient. Diversity changes from C1D1 to C4D1 were tested in paired samples using Wilcoxon tests. This immuneACCESS table, as held by TCRdb, lists in-frame sequences with V and J called but not all clones. Of the missing ones, under half trace to an unresolved V gene in checked studies; the others have no known cause. V, J and clone size were drawn from that table, and D and trimming were deduced from the DNA. Within this sample are about 60,000 clones, with 90% of them counted one time only. 9.7% of the sample rests with the top ten.

This specimen's time point label, per the study, means: cycle 1 day 1 (C1D1), immediately before nivolumab initiation. Relapse after autologous stem cell transplantation had occurred in all trial patients, and cohorts A, B and C were distinguished by prior brentuximab vedotin exposure. The trial cohort included roughly 60 patients with relapsed/refractory classical Hodgkin lymphoma, and each patient had a best overall response of complete response, partial response or progressive disease. Trial patients were treated with single-agent nivolumab in the multi-cohort phase II CheckMate 205 trial. An independent review committee assessed best overall response by applying the 2007 International Working Group response criteria. Trial PBMCs were obtained immediately prior to nivolumab initiation (C1D1) and on therapy at cycle 2 day 1 and cycle 4 day 1. After peripheral blood was drawn into 8 mL Vacutainer Cell Preparation Tubes, PBMCs were isolated by centrifugation and then cryopreserved.

Trimming costs V 3 bases and J 5 bases, and their ends lie 16 bases apart. CDR1 MNHEY and CDR2 SMNVEV were looked up in the germline V gene (reference sequence). Reading from cysteine to phenylalanine, the CDR3 counts 15 amino acids. Only the CDR3 portion is preserved as DNA: 45 bases, with reading frame beginning at the first base. The V and J segments used are TRBV27 and TRBJ2-5; tentative D gene TRBD2, with 6 bases matching. The input for sequencing was peripheral blood mononuclear cells (PBMCs), taken at baseline. This sequence originates from a human donor with classical Hodgkin lymphoma. The sequenced DNA is TGTGCCAGCAGTTTGAGCCCACTAGCCGGGGAGACCCAGTACTTC. Translated, it reads CASSLSPLAGETQYF.